Below, 6 T cell receptor beta chains from the same sample are listed, as sequenced in a study of blood T cell repertoires in COVID-19. Libraries were prepared by immunoSEQ multiplex PCR; TCRdb keeps only in-frame clonotypes and omits some of them. The table lists approximately 440,000 clones, less than 95% of them singletons. Sequencing used PBMCs or T cells enriched from blood (not recorded which). The receptors here all came from a man younger than 30 who had recovered from COVID-19.

The chain uses TRBV14 and TRBJ2-7; a weak D match, TRBD1 (6 bases). The CDR3 spans 13 residues. V was trimmed by 0 bases and J by 7 bases, leaving 10 bases between them. From germline, CDR1 is SGHDN and CDR2 FVKESK. CDR3 in amino acids: CASSQEGAREQYF. CDR3 DNA: TGTGCCAGCAGCCAAGAGGGGGCTCGGGAGCAGTACTTC.

V and J are TRBV3-1 (or the pseudogene TRBV3-2) and TRBJ2-1; 7 positions agree with TRBD1. The V gene's germline CDR1 is LGHDT and CDR2 YNNKEL (reference sequence). The CDR3 has 14 residues. The trim removed 5 bases at V and 3 bases at J, leaving 4 bases unmatched. CDR3 loop: CASSLQGNYNEQFF. As DNA, the CDR3 is TGTGCCAGCAGCTTACAGGGGAACTACAATGAGCAGTTCTTC.

This clone appeared once. The chain joins TRBV11-3 to TRBJ2-7; 7 bases fit TRBD2. CDR1 and CDR2 from the germline V gene are SGHNT and YENEEA. The CDR3 is 14 residues long. Trimming at V came to 1 base and at J to 4 bases, leaving 4 bases not matched to a gene. The CDR3 sequence is CASSLGAGAYEQYF. DNA of the CDR3: TGTGCCAGCAGCTTAGGCGCGGGAGCTTACGAGCAGTACTTC.

The V call is TRBV30, the J call TRBJ2-7; D call uncertain. Germline lookup yields CDR1 GTSNPN and CDR2 SVGIG (reference sequence). CDR3 length: 13 amino acids. The ends were cut back, 3 bases at V and 4 bases at J, with 13 bases in the middle. CDR3 DNA: TGTGCCTGGAGACGACGGAGATCTTACGAGCAGTACTTC. Amino acid sequence: CAWRRRRSYEQYF.

The rearrangement links TRBV28 to TRBJ1-1; unclear D gene. The V gene lost 3 bases and the J gene lost 2 bases, with 7 bases spanning the gap. The CDR3 covers 13 residues. The germline CDR1 and CDR2 sequences are MDHEN and SYDVKM. The CDR3 DNA reads TGTGCCAGCAGTTTCGGGTTAAACACTGAAGCTTTCTTT. It is translated as CASSFGLNTEAFF.

V and J are TRBV5-6 and TRBJ1-5; 8 bases are shared with TRBD1. V trimming: 4 bases; J trimming: 2 bases; junction bases outside the gene matches: 5. Germline assignment: CDR1 SGHDT and CDR2 YYEEEE. The CDR3 has 15 residues. The CDR3 coding sequence is TGTGCCAGCAGCACAGGGGGTCGAGGCAATCAGCCCCAGCATTTT. Translation gives CASSTGGRGNQPQHF.